The 14 T cell receptor beta chains given below trace back to one sample, sequenced in a study of T cell changes during pregnancy in multiple sclerosis. The assay was immunoSEQ multiplex PCR, and TCRdb's table has in-frame clones only and misses some. The repertoire includes over 90,000 clones, about 91% of them detected once, and approximately 0.9% sits in the top ten. The sample was peripheral blood, taken before pregnancy. The receptors come from a female donor with multiple sclerosis, enrolled in a pregnancy study.

The chain joins TRBV18 to TRBJ2-5; D remains unclear. The V end lost 3 bases, the J end lost 3 bases, and 2 bases lay between the germline ends. Germline-derived CDR1 and CDR2 are KGHSH and LQKENI. The CDR3 loop spans 11 amino acids. CDR3 nucleotides: TGTGCCAGCTCACCCAAAGAGACCCAGTACTTC. It specifies CASSPKETQYF.

This chain connects TRBV5-5 to TRBJ1-3; no clear D gene. This CDR3 is 15 amino acids long. Trimming left V 4 bases short and J 3 bases short, with 14 bases between. Germline loops: CDR1 SGHKS, CDR2 YYEKEE (reference sequence). CDR3 DNA: TGTGCCAGCAGCGGAGGGCGGGTGGATGGAAACACCATATATTTT. It is translated as CASSGGRVDGNTIYF.

For this clone: Within the sample, other DNA sequences also encode this same CDR3. This chain connects TRBV27 to TRBJ2-7; D unresolved. The V gene's germline CDR1 is MNHEY and CDR2 SMNVEV (reference sequence). Between the trimmed V and J ends, which lost 2 bases and 3 bases, there was a span of 5 bases. This CDR3 is 12 amino acids long. The CDR3 DNA sequence: TGTGCCAGCAGTTTAGGCGGCTACGAGCAGTACTTC. This gives the protein CASSLGGYEQYF.

As DNA, the CDR3 is TGTGCCTGGGGGGGGACAGCTGACAACTATGGCTACACCTTC. It encodes CAWGGTADNYGYTF. This rearrangement joins TRBV30 to TRBJ1-2; 7 bases match TRBD1. Germline trimming cut 5 bases from V and 2 bases from J; bases unmatched to any gene: 8. The CDR3 has 14 amino acids. The V gene's germline CDR1 is GTSNPN and CDR2 SVGIG (reference sequence). Looking up the rest from reference TRBV30 and TRBJ1-2 gives the full variable domain: SQTIHQWPATLVQPVGSPLSLECTVEGTSNPNLYWYRQAAGRGLQLLFYSVGIGQISSEVPQNLSASRPQDRQFILSSKKLLLSDSGFYLCAWGGTADNYGYTFGSGTRLTVV.

This clone was observed a few times. The genes are TRBV7-9 and TRBJ1-6; possible D gene TRBD1, 5 bases. V dropped 7 bases and J dropped 7 bases, with 14 bases sitting between them. Per the germline V gene, CDR1 is SEHNR and CDR2 is FQNEAQ (reference sequence). The length of the CDR3 is 14 residues. CDR3 coding DNA: TGTGCCAGCAATCCGATTCAGGGAAATTCACCCCTCCACTTT. Amino acid sequence: CASNPIQGNSPLHF.

This chain uses TRBV5-5 with TRBJ1-5; D perhaps matches TRBD1 (5 bases). V dropped 4 bases and J dropped 1 base, with 15 bases sitting between them. Germline V gene sequence: CDR1 SGHKS, CDR2 YYEKEE (reference sequence). The CDR3 loop spans 16 amino acids. DNA of the CDR3: TGTGCCAGCAGCCGTTTCCCAGGGAACAGCAATCAGCCCCAGCATTTT. Its protein product is CASSRFPGNSNQPQHF.

The gene calls are TRBV10-2 and TRBJ1-4, with D maybe TRBD1 (6 bases). Trimming took 7 bases from V and 2 from J, leaving 8 bases between them. Germline CDR1 WSHSY, CDR2 SAAADI. The CDR3 is 13 amino acids. DNA for the CDR3: TGCGCCAGCAATGGACAGACTAATGAAAAACTGTTTTTT. Its protein is CASNGQTNEKLFF.

The CDR3 spells CASNGVAEQFF. The CDR3 coding sequence is TGTGCCAGCAACGGGGTGGCTGAGCAGTTCTTC. The V and J genes are TRBV7-9 and TRBJ2-1; TRBD2 might be the D (5 bases). Looked up from germline, CDR1 is SEHNR and CDR2 is FQNEAQ (reference sequence). V gave up 7 bases and J gave up 9 bases, with 10 bases separating them. The length of the CDR3 is 11 residues.

In its sample, this clone was seen once. V and J are TRBV4-1 and TRBJ2-7; a weak D match, TRBD2 (5 bases). Trimming left V 4 bases short and J 4 bases short, with 14 bases between. The CDR3 has 14 residues. CDR1 and CDR2 from the germline V gene are MGHRA and YSYEKL. CDR3 bases: TGCGCCAGCAGCCCTCGAGAGGGCAATTACGAGCAGTACTTC. Translation: CASSPREGNYEQYF.

V gene TRBV9 combines with J gene TRBJ2-1; 8 positions match TRBD2. CDR3 length: 17 amino acids. Germline assignment: CDR1 SGDLS and CDR2 YYNGEE. Trimming took 0 bases from V and 7 from J; bases not matched to a gene: 12. In DNA form, the CDR3 reads TGTGCCAGCAGCGTAGGGTCTAGCGGGCGATGGAGGAATGAGCAGTTCTTC. This translates into CASSVGSSGRWRNEQFF. The complete variable domain, with remaining parts taken from reference TRBV9 and TRBJ2-1, reads DSGVTQTPKHLITATGQRVTLRCSPRSGDLSVYWYQQSLDQGLQFLIQYYNGEERAKGNILERFSAQQFPDLHSELNLSSLELGDSALYFCASSVGSSGRWRNEQFFGPGTRLTVL.

The rearrangement uses TRBV28 and TRBJ2-1; D gene unclear. Trimming took off 5 bases at V and 1 base at J, with 6 bases between the two ends. CDR1 and CDR2 from the germline V gene are MDHEN and SYDVKM. This CDR3 contains 13 residues. The CDR3, as DNA: TGTGCCAGCAGTGCAGGTTCCTACAATGAGCAGTTCTTC. This translates into CASSAGSYNEQFF.

The rearrangement links TRBV12-5 to TRBJ1-4, with 9 bases matching TRBD1. The CDR3 is 16 residues long. V shed 5 bases and J 3 bases; nucleotides not matched to a gene: 7. The V gene's germline CDR1 is LGHNT and CDR2 FRNRAP. The CDR3 loop is CASGPPTGGANEKLFF. For the CDR3, the DNA is TGTGCTAGTGGTCCCCCGACAGGGGGAGCTAATGAAAAACTGTTTTTT. Variable domain in full (rest from reference TRBV12-5 and TRBJ1-4): DARVTQTPRHKVTEMGQEVTMRCQPILGHNTVFWYRQTMMQGLELLAYFRNRAPLDDSGMPKDRFSAEMPDATLATLKIQPSEPRDSAVYFCASGPPTGGANEKLFFGSGTQLSVL.

The chain combines TRBV7-9 with TRBJ2-7; D is uncertain. The V and J ends lost 1 base and 1 base respectively, with 14 bases between them. The CDR3 contains 16 residues. The V gene's germline CDR1 is SEHNR and CDR2 FQNEAQ (reference sequence). This CDR3 is CASSLVGGLGSYEQYF. The CDR3 nucleotides are TGTGCCAGCAGCTTAGTTGGCGGCCTCGGGTCCTACGAGCAGTACTTC.

This clone was recorded once. The chain employs TRBV7-6 and TRBJ1-1; possibly TRBD1 for D (5 bases). Trimming took 1 base from V and 4 from J, leaving 13 bases between them. Germline CDR1 SGHVS, CDR2 FNYEAQ. The CDR3 spans 15 residues. Here the CDR3 reads CASSLGWGVSTEAFF. As DNA, the CDR3 is TGTGCCAGCAGCTTAGGTTGGGGGGTATCCACTGAAGCTTTCTTT.